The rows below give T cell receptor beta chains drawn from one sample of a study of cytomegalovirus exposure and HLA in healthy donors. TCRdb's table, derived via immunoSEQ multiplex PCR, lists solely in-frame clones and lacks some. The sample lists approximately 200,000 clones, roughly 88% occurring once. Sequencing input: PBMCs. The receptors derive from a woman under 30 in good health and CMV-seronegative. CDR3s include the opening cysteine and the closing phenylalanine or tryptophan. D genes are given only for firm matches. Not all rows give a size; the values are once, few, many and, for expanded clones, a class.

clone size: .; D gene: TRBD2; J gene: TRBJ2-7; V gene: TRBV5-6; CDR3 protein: CASSAGLAGAPLEGQYF; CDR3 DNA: TGTGCCAGCAGCGCTGGACTAGCGGGAGCGCCCCTGGAAGGGCAGTACTTC
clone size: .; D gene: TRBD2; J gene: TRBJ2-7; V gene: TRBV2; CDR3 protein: CASGLDASYEQYF; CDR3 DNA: TGTGCCAGTGGACTAGATGCATCCTACGAGCAGTACTTC
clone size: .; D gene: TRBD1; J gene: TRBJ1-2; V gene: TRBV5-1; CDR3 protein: CASRLEPGTDYGYTF; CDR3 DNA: TGCGCCAGCAGGTTGGAGCCTGGGACAGACTATGGCTACACCTTC
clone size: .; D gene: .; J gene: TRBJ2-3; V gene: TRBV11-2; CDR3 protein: CASSLGGPLLHTQYF; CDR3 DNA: TGTGCCAGCAGCTTAGGGGGGCCGCTTTTGCATACGCAGTATTTT
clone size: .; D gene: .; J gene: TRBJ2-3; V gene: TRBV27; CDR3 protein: CASSLFLATTDTQYF; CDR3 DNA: TGTGCCAGCAGTTTATTCCTAGCTACCACAGATACGCAGTATTTT
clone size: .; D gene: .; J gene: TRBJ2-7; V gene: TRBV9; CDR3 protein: CASSVLARVDEQYF; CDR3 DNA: TGTGCCAGCAGCGTACTAGCACGGGTGGACGAGCAGTACTTC
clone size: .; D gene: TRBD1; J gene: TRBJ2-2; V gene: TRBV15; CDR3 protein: CATSRDKGRGTAGELFF; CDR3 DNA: TGTGCCACCAGCAGAGATAAGGGCAGGGGGACGGCCGGGGAGCTGTTTTTT
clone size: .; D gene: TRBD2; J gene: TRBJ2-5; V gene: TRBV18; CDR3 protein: CASSAGTSGTGQETQYF; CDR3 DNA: TGTGCCAGCTCAGCCGGGACTAGCGGGACCGGACAAGAGACCCAGTACTTC
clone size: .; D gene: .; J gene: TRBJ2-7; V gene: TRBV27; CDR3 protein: CASSLSRGGDYEQYF; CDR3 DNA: TGTGCCAGCAGTTTATCGAGGGGGGGAGATTACGAGCAGTACTTC
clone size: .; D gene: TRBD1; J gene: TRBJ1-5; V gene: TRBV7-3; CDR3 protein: CASSLQGAKSNQPQHF; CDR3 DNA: TGTGCCAGCAGCTTACAGGGGGCTAAGAGCAATCAGCCCCAGCATTTT
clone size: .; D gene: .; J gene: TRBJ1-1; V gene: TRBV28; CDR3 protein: CASWGVMNTEAFF; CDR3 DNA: TGTGCCAGCTGGGGGGTCATGAACACTGAAGCTTTCTTT
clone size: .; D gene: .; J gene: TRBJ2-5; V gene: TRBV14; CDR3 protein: CASSQVTPTGTETQYF; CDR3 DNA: TGTGCCAGCAGCCAAGTAACGCCCACAGGGACGGAGACCCAGTACTTC
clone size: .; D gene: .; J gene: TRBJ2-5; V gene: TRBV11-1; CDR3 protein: CASSFARGGQTQYF; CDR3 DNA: TGTGCCAGCAGCTTCGCCAGGGGTGGACAGACCCAGTACTTC
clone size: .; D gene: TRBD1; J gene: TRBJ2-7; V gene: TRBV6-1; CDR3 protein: CASSQTGGGYEQYF; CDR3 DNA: TGTGCCAGCTCCCAGACAGGGGGAGGGTACGAGCAGTACTTC
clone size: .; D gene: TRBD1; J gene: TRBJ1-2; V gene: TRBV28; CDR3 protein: CASSSPGTGEGANGYTF; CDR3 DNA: TGTGCCAGCAGTTCCCCCGGGACAGGGGAGGGGGCAAATGGCTACACCTTC
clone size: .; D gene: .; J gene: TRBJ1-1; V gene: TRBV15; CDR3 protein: CATSRDWGREAFF; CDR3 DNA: TGTGCCACCAGCAGAGATTGGGGCAGAGAAGCTTTCTTT
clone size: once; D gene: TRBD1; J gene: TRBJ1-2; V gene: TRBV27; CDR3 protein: CASSLSGTGLAYGYTF; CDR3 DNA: TGTGCCAGCAGTTTATCTGGGACAGGGTTGGCCTATGGCTACACCTTC
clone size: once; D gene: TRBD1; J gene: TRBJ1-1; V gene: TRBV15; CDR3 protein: CATSRDRGASGAEAFF; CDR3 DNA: TGTGCCACCAGCAGGGACAGGGGGGCTAGCGGGGCTGAAGCTTTCTTT
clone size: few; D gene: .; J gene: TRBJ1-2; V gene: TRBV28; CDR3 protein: CASSFPRRDYGYTF; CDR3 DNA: TGTGCCAGCAGTTTCCCCAGGAGGGACTATGGCTACACCTTC
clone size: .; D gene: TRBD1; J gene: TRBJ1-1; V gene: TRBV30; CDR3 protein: CAWSGGQGMNTEAFF; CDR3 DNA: TGTGCCTGGAGTGGGGGACAGGGGATGAACACTGAAGCTTTCTTT